These T cell receptor beta chains were read from a single sample in a study of post-analysis software for immune sequencing data. TCRdb passed the PCR reads through MiXCR, listing each CDR3 protein once. The data hold 700,000 to 900,000 distinct CDR3 sequences, with about 43% observed a single time. The sequenced material came from blood. These receptors all stem from a girl aged 5-17 years with multiple sclerosis. CDR3s include the opening cysteine and the closing phenylalanine or tryptophan. Each record gives: J gene, V gene, CDR3 protein.

>TRBJ2-1|TRBV20-1
CSARRTSGGYNEQFF
>TRBJ2-1|TRBV19
CVSSPSGSGEQFF
>-|TRBV7-2
CASSLAFQGNGEQYF
>TRBJ1-1|TRBV6-6
CASSLTTYGTEAFF
>TRBJ1-1|TRBV6-4
CASSDSFGNTEAFF
>TRBJ2-1|TRBV20-1
CSARAPFRGEYGSNYNEQFF
>TRBJ2-3|TRBV29-1
CSVERLAGATDTQYF
>TRBJ2-3|TRBV7-2
CASSLEGSNPDTQYF
>TRBJ1-1|TRBV5-1
CASRLWTRTPGSFSGGAMNTEAFF
>TRBJ2-3|TRBV11-2
CASSLTWRELADTQYF
>-|TRBV12-3/TRBV12-4
CASSFQGAVYEQYF
>TRBJ2-5|TRBV6-1
CASSEFRETQYF
>TRBJ2-3|TRBV29-1
CSVEGLAGASTDTQYF
>TRBJ2-3|TRBV6-1
CASSEGKAGTQYF
>TRBJ2-1|TRBV27
CASSAPGNEQFF
>TRBJ1-2|TRBV10-3
CAIRAVDDYGYTF
>TRBJ2-7|TRBV9
CASSLRSRLSSYEQYF
>TRBJ2-7|TRBV27
CASSPHRETSEQYF
>TRBJ1-6|TRBV2
CASKQGSYNSPLHF
>TRBJ2-5|TRBV5-1
CASSLTSGDQETQYF
>TRBJ2-1|TRBV6-1
CASSDLLGLAEYNEQFF
>TRBJ2-1|TRBV9
CASSVDGTGEQFF
>TRBJ2-1|TRBV28
CASSCGRVEYEQFF
>TRBJ2-4|TRBV12-3/TRBV12-4
CASSLRAGEGLGKNIQYF
>TRBJ2-1|TRBV7-9
CASSPVAEQFF